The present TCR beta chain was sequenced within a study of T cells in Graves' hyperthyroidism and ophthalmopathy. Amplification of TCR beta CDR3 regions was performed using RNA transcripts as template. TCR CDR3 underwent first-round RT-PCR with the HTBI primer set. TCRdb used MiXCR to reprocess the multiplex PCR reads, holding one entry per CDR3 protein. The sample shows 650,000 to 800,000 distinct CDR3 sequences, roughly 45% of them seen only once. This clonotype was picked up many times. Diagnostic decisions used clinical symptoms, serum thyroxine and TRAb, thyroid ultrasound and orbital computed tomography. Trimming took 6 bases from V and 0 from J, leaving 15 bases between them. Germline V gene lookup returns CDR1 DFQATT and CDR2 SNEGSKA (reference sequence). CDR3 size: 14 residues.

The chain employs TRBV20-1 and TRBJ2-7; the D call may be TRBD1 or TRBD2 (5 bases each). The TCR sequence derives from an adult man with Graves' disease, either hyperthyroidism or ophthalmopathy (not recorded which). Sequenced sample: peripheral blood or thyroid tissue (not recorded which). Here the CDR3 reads CSARRESSSYEQYF. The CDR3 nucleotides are TGCAGTGCCCGCAGGGAGAGCAGCTCCTACGAGCAGTACTTC.